This T cell receptor beta chain was obtained from a study of patients and donors after allogeneic stem cell transplantation. The CDR3 extends over 16 amino acids. V was pared by 4 bases and J by 7 bases, with 9 bases of the junction left unmatched. CDR1 LGHNA and CDR2 YNFKEQ come from the germline V gene. TCRdb ran MiXCR on the RT-PCR reads and lists one entry per CDR3 protein. The sample consists of over 350,000 distinct CDR3 sequences, 16% of them appearing once. This chain links TRBV4-2 with TRBJ2-1; 11 bases fit TRBD2. Specimen: blood, either unsorted or a sorted T cell fraction (not recorded which). This clonotype was obtained from a human donor who was either an allogeneic HSCT recipient or a stem cell or donor lymphocyte infusion donor (not recorded which). It is not recorded whose cells these are; they may come from a transplant donor. As DNA, the CDR3 is TGTGCCAGCAGCCTATTAGCGGGGGGGCTGGAGAATGAGCAGTTCTTC. Its protein product is CASSLLAGGLENEQFF.